This TCR beta chain was captured in a study of control samples from healthy donors and cancer patients. The germline gives CDR1 LGHNA, CDR2 YNFKEQ. Trimming took 0 bases from V and 1 from J; bases not matched to a gene: 5. The CDR3 contains 18 residues. Method: immunoSEQ multiplex PCR; TCRdb's copy keeps in-frame clones and lacks some. The sample contains over 30,000 clones, about 88% of which appear only once. Material for sequencing was PBMCs. This chain uses TRBV4-2 with TRBJ2-4, with 11 bases aligning to TRBD2. The TCR sequence derives from a woman between 40 and 50 years old with lung cancer. CDR3: CASSQDVAGGPAKNIQYF. The CDR3 nucleotides are TGTGCCAGCAGCCAAGACGTAGCGGGGGGGCCGGCCAAAAACATTCAGTACTTC.